A selection of T cell receptor beta chains follows, all from one sample in a study of breast tumors, draining lymph nodes, adjacent tissues. MiXCR, applied by TCRdb to the multiplex PCR reads, yields one record per CDR3 protein. The top ten hold 13% to 15% of the sample, which has tens of thousands of distinct CDR3 sequences, 45% to 65% seen once. Sequencing used breast tumor tissue. These TCRs come from a female donor with breast cancer. Some clones in this sample may be carry-over from other donors' samples. The CDR3 runs from the conserved cysteine through the conserved F or W. The D gene is left open where the match is weak. The listing skips clone size in some rows; elsewhere it reads once, few, many or a size class.

j_call clone_size d_call v_call cdr3_aa cdr3_nt
TRBJ1-5 . TRBD1 TRBV24-1 CATSEYRGLNQPQHF TGTGCCACCAGTGAGTACAGGGGGCTCAATCAGCCCCAGCATTTT
TRBJ2-3 many TRBD2 TRBV24-1 CATSDPTGTSGSTDTQYF TGTGCCACCAGTGATCCAACCGGGACTAGCGGGAGCACAGATACGCAGTATTTT
TRBJ2-7 . . TRBV20-1 CSARRDYEQYF TGCAGTGCTAGAAGGGACTACGAGCAGTACTTC
TRBJ1-2 . . TRBV19 CASSNQGRNGYTF TGTGCCAGCAGCAACCAGGGACGGAATGGCTACACCTTC
TRBJ1-5 large . TRBV24-1 CATSDPVRPGGQPQHF TGTGCCACCAGTGACCCAGTTCGTCCGGGCGGGCAGCCCCAGCATTTT
TRBJ2-7 . . TRBV4-3 CASSQDRTRGLRSYEQYF TGCGCCAGCAGCCAAGATCGGACAAGAGGATTGCGGTCCTACGAGCAGTACTTC
TRBJ2-7 . . TRBV5-4 CASSPDGQASYEQYF TGTGCCAGCAGCCCAGATGGGCAGGCGAGCTACGAGCAGTACTTC
TRBJ2-7 . TRBD1 TRBV13 CASSNSGTGAYEQYF TGTGCCAGCAGCAATTCCGGGACAGGGGCCTACGAGCAGTACTTC
TRBJ1-2 . . TRBV7-2 CATRWGPNYGYTF TGTGCGACCAGGTGGGGGCCTAACTATGGCTACACCTTC
TRBJ2-3 once TRBD1 TRBV7-6 CASSAQDRVADTQYF TGTGCCAGCAGCGCCCAGGACAGGGTCGCAGATACGCAGTATTTT
TRBJ2-1 . . TRBV7-8 CASSPRWGPSYNEQFF TGTGCCAGCAGTCCCAGGTGGGGGCCTTCCTACAATGAGCAGTTCTTC
TRBJ2-7 . . TRBV2 CASSATAVEQYF TGTGCCAGCAGTGCCACAGCGGTCGAGCAGTACTTC
TRBJ2-3 . . TRBV7-2 CASSPQGPDTQYF TGTGCCAGCAGCCCCCAAGGCCCAGATACGCAGTATTTT
TRBJ2-1 many . TRBV14 CASSQGNREISEQFF TGTGCCAGCAGCCAAGGGAATCGGGAGATAAGCGAGCAGTTCTTC
TRBJ2-7 once TRBD1 TRBV5-1 CASSLGGTGVYEQYF TGCGCCAGCAGCTTGGGCGGGACAGGGGTCTACGAGCAGTACTTC
TRBJ2-1 many . TRBV5-6 CASSLSATRLYNEQFF TGTGCCAGCAGCCTGTCCGCCACCCGGCTTTACAATGAGCAGTTCTTC
TRBJ2-1 . TRBD2 TRBV10-2 CASGLAGGPYNEQFF TGCGCCAGTGGACTAGCGGGAGGTCCTTACAATGAGCAGTTCTTC
TRBJ2-5 . TRBD2 TRBV6-5 CARRLARVQETQYF TGTGCCAGAAGACTAGCGAGAGTCCAAGAGACCCAGTACTTC
TRBJ2-1 . . TRBV5-1 CASSLGVEQFF TGCGCCAGCAGCCTAGGGGTTGAGCAGTTCTTC
TRBJ1-2 . . TRBV2 CASSERGYGYTF TGTGCCAGCAGTGAAAGGGGTTATGGCTACACCTTC
TRBJ1-2 medium-sized TRBD1 TRBV20-1 CSAMTGNVYGYTF TGCAGTGCAATGACAGGGAACGTCTATGGCTACACCTTC
TRBJ2-5 . . TRBV2 CASSEVTGSGAQYF TGTGCCAGCAGTGAAGTAACAGGCTCGGGGGCCCAGTACTTC
TRBJ2-2 . . TRBV7-9 CASSLVWTNTGELFF TGTGCCAGCAGCTTAGTTTGGACGAACACCGGGGAGCTGTTTTTT
TRBJ2-1 . TRBD2 TRBV20-1 CSASGTSGSGMEQFF TGCAGTGCTAGTGGTACTAGCGGGAGTGGGATGGAGCAGTTCTTC
TRBJ1-2 . . TRBV6-6 CASSYSGGYGYTF TGTGCCAGCAGTTACTCTGGGGGCTATGGCTACACCTTC
TRBJ1-6 . . TRBV9 CASSVEGGHSPLHF TGTGCCAGCAGCGTAGAGGGCGGACATTCACCCCTCCACTTT
TRBJ1-2 once . TRBV20-1 CSASALGGDGYTF TGCAGTGCTAGTGCCCTGGGGGGGGATGGCTACACCTTC
TRBJ1-2 . . TRBV3-1 CASSMTGYGYTF TGTGCCAGTAGTATGACGGGCTATGGCTACACCTTC
TRBJ2-1 many TRBD1 TRBV4-2 CASSPTTGGGFNEQFF TGTGCCAGCAGCCCAACGACAGGGGGAGGTTTCAATGAGCAGTTCTTC
TRBJ2-1 . . TRBV4-1 CASSQVFGEQFF TGCGCCAGCAGCCAAGTTTTCGGTGAGCAGTTCTTC
TRBJ2-7 . . TRBV9 CASSQTGCEQSCYEQYF TGTGCCAGCAGCCAGACAGGCTGCGAGCAGTCATGCTACGAGCAGTACTTC
TRBJ2-2 medium-sized . TRBV5-1 CASSLVQGTAGELFF TGCGCCAGCAGCTTGGTGCAGGGGACGGCCGGGGAGCTGTTTTTT